The next 8 T cell receptor beta chains were all read from a single sample in a study of cytomegalovirus exposure and HLA in healthy donors. 13 Jbeta primers and 60 Vbeta primers were used for the PCR. Here immunoSEQ multiplex PCR was the method, and the copy in TCRdb shows in-frame clones only, minus some. Here the sample spans around 110,000 clones, 75% being singletons. The sample taken for sequencing was PBMCs. These receptors originate from a young woman in good health and CMV-seronegative.

The chain employs TRBV23-1 and TRBJ2-7; D is perhaps TRBD1 (6 bases). TRBV23-1 is sorted into the ORF group, with uncertain function. The CDR3 spans 14 residues. The germline V and J ends were trimmed by 0 bases and 3 bases, with 9 bases remaining between them. CDR3 protein: CASSQSSGVYEQYF. CDR3 nucleotides: TGCGCCAGCAGTCAATCGTCAGGGGTCTACGAGCAGTACTTC.

The chain employs TRBV25-1 and TRBJ1-1; tentatively, D is TRBD1 (6 bases). This CDR3 comprises 16 residues. V lost 1 base to trimming and J lost 1 base, with 13 bases between them. Germline V gene sequence: CDR1 MGHDK, CDR2 SYGVNS. The CDR3 DNA reads TGTGCCAGCAGTGAATGGGGGGGCCTAGGGAACACTGAAGCTTTCTTT. As protein: CASSEWGGLGNTEAFF.

The chain links TRBV7-8 to TRBJ2-7; 7 bases align to TRBD1. The length of the CDR3 is 15 residues. Germline CDR1 is SGHVS and CDR2 is FQNEAQ. The J segment lost 2 bases and the V segment lost 2 bases, leaving 6 bases of the junction unmatched. For the CDR3, the DNA is TGTGCCAGCAGCTTACAGTCCGGGACAGCCTACGAGCAGTACTTC. Residues: CASSLQSGTAYEQYF. The full variable domain, completed using reference TRBV7-8 and TRBJ2-7, is GAGVSQSPRYKVAKRGQDVALRCDPISGHVSLFWYQQALGQGPEFLTYFQNEAQLDKSGLPSDRFFAERPEGSVSTLKIQRTQQEDSAVYLCASSLQSGTAYEQYFGPGTRLTVT.

V and J are TRBV6-1 and TRBJ1-5, with a possible D match to TRBD1 (6 bases). The germline CDR1 and CDR2 sequences are MNHNS and SASEGT. Trimming pared 7 bases from V and 3 bases from J, leaving 16 bases between. This CDR3 is 15 amino acids long. The CDR3 loop is CASISDRSNNQPQHF. The CDR3 DNA sequence: TGTGCCAGCATCTCCGACAGGTCGAACAATCAGCCCCAGCATTTT.

The chain uses TRBV7-2 and TRBJ1-2; D is undetermined. The CDR3 has 14 amino acids. Per the germline V gene, CDR1 is SGHTA and CDR2 is FQGNSA. Trimming left V 1 base short and J 8 bases short, with 14 bases between. In nucleotides, the CDR3 is TGTGCCAGCAGCTTAGGGCATGGTTCAAACGGCTACACCTTC. It translates to CASSLGHGSNGYTF.

The chain carries TRBV7-2 and TRBJ2-7, with 10 bases aligning to TRBD2. The CDR3 is 16 residues long. With V trimmed by 1 base and J by 6 bases, 9 bases remained unmatched. CDR1 and CDR2 (germline): SGHTA, FQGNSA. This CDR3 reads CASSLGLGLAGVEQYF. CDR3 DNA: TGTGCCAGCAGCTTAGGGTTAGGGCTAGCGGGGGTCGAGCAGTACTTC.

The rearrangement links TRBV6-1 to TRBJ2-7; D is undetermined. Trimming left V 5 bases short and J 4 bases short, with 3 bases between. Germline assignment: CDR1 MNHNS and CDR2 SASEGT. This CDR3 has 10 amino acids. CDR3 DNA sequence: TGTGCCAGCAGTCCTTACGAGCAGTACTTC. Residues: CASSPYEQYF.

V is TRBV9 and J is TRBJ1-2, with D perhaps matching TRBD1 (6 bases). The CDR3 loop spans 13 amino acids. V gave up 4 bases and J gave up 6 bases, with 13 bases separating them. Germline lookup yields CDR1 SGDLS and CDR2 YYNGEE. CDR3 in DNA: TGTGCCAGCAGCTCACGACAGGTCGATGGCTACACCTTC. This encodes CASSSRQVDGYTF. Based on the CDR3 plus reference TRBV9 and TRBJ1-2, the full variable domain is DSGVTQTPKHLITATGQRVTLRCSPRSGDLSVYWYQQSLDQGLQFLIQYYNGEERAKGNILERFSAQQFPDLHSELNLSSLELGDSALYFCASSSRQVDGYTFGSGTRLTVV.